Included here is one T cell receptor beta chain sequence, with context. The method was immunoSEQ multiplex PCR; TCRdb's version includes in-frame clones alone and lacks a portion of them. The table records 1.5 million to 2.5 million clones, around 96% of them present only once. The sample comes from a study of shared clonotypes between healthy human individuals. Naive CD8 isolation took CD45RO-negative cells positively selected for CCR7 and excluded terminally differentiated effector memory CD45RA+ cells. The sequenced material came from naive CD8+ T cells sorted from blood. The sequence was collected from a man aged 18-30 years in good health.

The CDR3 DNA reads TGTGCCAGTAGTAGAGGGACAGGAGGTATTTCACCCCTCCACTTT. It specifies CASSRGTGGISPLHF. This chain links TRBV19 with TRBJ1-6; 8 positions agree with TRBD1. Per the germline V gene, CDR1 is LNHDA and CDR2 is SQIVND (reference sequence). Trimming cost V 4 bases and J 9 bases; bases outside gene matches: 8. The length of the CDR3 is 15 residues.